This T cell receptor (beta chain) was captured in a study of blood T cells in healthy people across ages. This clonotype was counted once. This CDR3 region has 15 residues. Germline assignment: CDR1 DFQATT and CDR2 SNEGSKA (reference sequence). The V end lost 6 bases, the J end lost 0 bases, and 14 bases lay between the germline ends. Combining a sample-barcoded 5' primer with a J-beta primer mix, a second PCR ran for roughly 7 to 12 cycles. TCRdb reprocessed the 5' RACE reads via MiXCR and lists one record per CDR3 protein. The sample lists about 600,000 distinct CDR3 sequences; around 48% were seen once.

Specimen: blood. This chain joins TRBV20-1 and TRBJ2-2; D is possibly TRBD2 (5 bases). The TCR comes from a man older than 75 in good health. CDR3 sequence reads: CSAQKGGPNTGELFF. The CDR3 bases are TGCAGTGCCCAGAAAGGAGGACCGAACACCGGGGAGCTGTTTTTT.